Listed below are T cell receptor beta chains from one sample, sequenced in a study of T-cell memory formation after mild COVID-19. One entry per CDR3 protein, called by TCRdb with MiXCR from the 5' RACE reads. Seen here are around 430,000 distinct CDR3 sequences, roughly 15% observed once, and the top ten hold around a fifth. The specimen was PBMCs or a T cell subset sorted from them (not recorded which). The receptors here all came from a man younger than 30 who had mild COVID-19 (a few samples of this study predate the infection). Cell type and time point are not known. The CDR3 runs from the conserved cysteine through the conserved F or W. Fields, in order: J gene, D gene, clone size, V gene, CDR3 DNA, CDR3 protein. D genes are given only for firm matches. Only some rows state a clone size, as once, few, many or a class for expanded clones.

J: TRBJ1-2; D: -; size: -; V: TRBV7-2; DNA: TGTGCCAGCAGCTCCGCAGTGGGGCTAAACTATGGCTACACCTTC; CDR3: CASSSAVGLNYGYTF
J: TRBJ2-5; D: TRBD1; size: -; V: TRBV11-2; DNA: TGTGCCAGCAGCGCGACAGGGGGCGGAGAGACCCAGTACTTC; CDR3: CASSATGGGETQYF
J: TRBJ2-3; D: -; size: -; V: TRBV18; DNA: TGTGCCAGCTCACCACCGCCAGATACGCAGTATTTT; CDR3: CASSPPPDTQYF
J: TRBJ2-2; D: -; size: many; V: TRBV5-1; DNA: TGCGCCAGCAGCTTCGAGGGGTTTAACACCGGGGAGCTGTTTTTT; CDR3: CASSFEGFNTGELFF
J: TRBJ1-1; D: -; size: few; V: TRBV7-9; DNA: TGTGCCAGCAGCTTAGAGTTCCGGCCTGAAGCTTTCTTT; CDR3: CASSLEFRPEAFF
J: TRBJ1-2; D: -; size: -; V: TRBV7-2; DNA: TGTGCCAGCAGCCCGGTTTTGAGGGCGTCACCTTATGGCTACACCTTC; CDR3: CASSPVLRASPYGYTF
J: TRBJ2-3; D: TRBD2; size: -; V: TRBV30; DNA: TGTGCCTGGAGTTACGGCGGGGGGGATCAGATAACGCAGTATTTT; CDR3: CAWSYGGGDQITQYF
J: TRBJ2-1; D: -; size: -; V: TRBV7-2; DNA: TGTGCCAGCAGCTTATACGACAGTTCCTACAATGAGCAGTTCTTC; CDR3: CASSLYDSSYNEQFF
J: TRBJ2-3; D: -; size: -; V: TRBV4-3; DNA: TGCGCCAGCAGCCAAGTCCCTTTGAACACAGATACGCAGTATTTT; CDR3: CASSQVPLNTDTQYF
J: TRBJ1-5; D: -; size: once; V: TRBV28; DNA: TGTGCCAGCAGATCCTCCGGGGGAGGAGGTCAGCCCCAGCATTTT; CDR3: CASRSSGGGGQPQHF
J: TRBJ1-1; D: TRBD1; size: few; V: TRBV12-3/TRBV12-4; DNA: TGTGCCAGCAGTCGCCGGACAGGGACGAACACTGAAGCTTTCTTT; CDR3: CASSRRTGTNTEAFF
J: TRBJ2-2; D: -; size: -; V: TRBV27; DNA: TGTGCCAGCGGGCTGGTGCGTGGGGCCGGGGAGCTGTTTTTT; CDR3: CASGLVRGAGELFF
J: TRBJ2-4; D: -; size: -; V: TRBV19; DNA: TGTGCCAGTAGTATCAACGGCTGGGGCAAAAACATTCAGTACTTC; CDR3: CASSINGWGKNIQYF
J: TRBJ2-5; D: -; size: few; V: TRBV5-1; DNA: TGCGCCAGCAGCTGGGACCCGGGATCTCAAGAGACCCAGTACTTC; CDR3: CASSWDPGSQETQYF
J: TRBJ2-7; D: -; size: -; V: TRBV7-6; DNA: TGTGCCAGCAGCTTAGGAGTCAGGGGGGTTTCGGGCGAGCAGTACTTC; CDR3: CASSLGVRGVSGEQYF
J: TRBJ1-1; D: -; size: few; V: TRBV29-1; DNA: TGCAGCGTTGGACCCAGGGGCCCCACTGAAGCTTTCTTT; CDR3: CSVGPRGPTEAFF
J: TRBJ2-3; D: TRBD2; size: -; V: TRBV4-3; DNA: TGCGCCAGCAGCCAGGACTGGACTAGCGGGAGCACAGATACGCAGTATTTT; CDR3: CASSQDWTSGSTDTQYF
J: TRBJ2-1; D: -; size: many; V: TRBV5-5; DNA: TGTGCCAGCAGCTTAGTGGGAACTGCTACCGGCGATGAGCAGTTCTTC; CDR3: CASSLVGTATGDEQFF
J: TRBJ1-5; D: TRBD1; size: few; V: TRBV4-2; DNA: TGTGCCAGCAGCCAAGAGGACAGGGGCAATCAGCCCCAGCATTTT; CDR3: CASSQEDRGNQPQHF
J: TRBJ2-5; D: TRBD2; size: few; V: TRBV5-1; DNA: TGCGCCAGCAGCCAGGTACTAGCGAGAGAGACCCAGTACTTC; CDR3: CASSQVLARETQYF
J: TRBJ1-2; D: TRBD1; size: few; V: TRBV28; DNA: TGTGCCAGCAGCAACCGGGACAGTTACTATGGCTACACCTTC; CDR3: CASSNRDSYYGYTF
J: TRBJ1-2; D: TRBD1; size: few; V: TRBV20-1; DNA: TGCAGTGCTAAGAAGTTTGACAGGGGGCCTGGCTACACCTTC; CDR3: CSAKKFDRGPGYTF
J: TRBJ1-1; D: TRBD1; size: -; V: TRBV29-1; DNA: TGCAGCGTGGGACAGGGTTTCGGCACTGAAGCTTTCTTT; CDR3: CSVGQGFGTEAFF
J: TRBJ1-4; D: TRBD1; size: few; V: TRBV27; DNA: TGTGCCAGCAGCTTGACAGGGGGCCGCGGGGAAAAACTGTTTTTT; CDR3: CASSLTGGRGEKLFF
J: TRBJ1-1; D: -; size: -; V: TRBV27; DNA: TGTGCCAGCAGTTTCGGGGTAGGGGATACTGAAGCTTTCTTT; CDR3: CASSFGVGDTEAFF
J: TRBJ2-6; D: -; size: few; V: TRBV5-1; DNA: TGCGCCAGCAGCCCCTTCAGTTCTAGCTCTGGGGCCAACGTCCTGACTTTC; CDR3: CASSPFSSSSGANVLTF
J: TRBJ1-2; D: -; size: few; V: TRBV2; DNA: TGTGCCAGCAGAGAAACGGGTGATGGCTACACCTTC; CDR3: CASRETGDGYTF
J: TRBJ2-5; D: TRBD2; size: few; V: TRBV4-1; DNA: TGCGCCAGCAGCCACCTGACTAGCGGGGGCGAGACCCAGTACTTC; CDR3: CASSHLTSGGETQYF
J: TRBJ2-1; D: TRBD1; size: few; V: TRBV2; DNA: TGTGCCAGCAGGCCCGGGACAGGGGTTTCCAATGAGCAGTTCTTC; CDR3: CASRPGTGVSNEQFF
J: TRBJ1-1; D: -; size: few; V: TRBV18; DNA: TGTGCCAGCTCACCACCGCTGGGGAGCACTGAAGCTTTCTTT; CDR3: CASSPPLGSTEAFF
J: TRBJ2-3; D: TRBD1; size: few; V: TRBV11-3; DNA: TGTGCCAGCAGCGACCGGGACAGCCCCACAGATACGCAGTATTTT; CDR3: CASSDRDSPTDTQYF
J: TRBJ2-2; D: -; size: -; V: TRBV24-1; DNA: TGTGCCACCAGTGCGTGGAGGGAAGACACCGGGGAGCTGTTTTTT; CDR3: CATSAWREDTGELFF
J: TRBJ2-3; D: TRBD1; size: many; V: TRBV5-1; DNA: TGCGCCAGCAGCTTGGACAGGGGGTGGACAGATACGCAGTATTTT; CDR3: CASSLDRGWTDTQYF
J: TRBJ1-1; D: -; size: -; V: TRBV2; DNA: TGTGCCAGCCGTGAGGACGGACACAGCACTGAAGCTTTCTTT; CDR3: CASREDGHSTEAFF
J: TRBJ1-6; D: -; size: many; V: TRBV4-3; DNA: TGCGCCAGCAGCCAAGATACTCCAACACCAGGATCCTATAATTCACCCCTCCACTTT; CDR3: CASSQDTPTPGSYNSPLHF
J: TRBJ1-4; D: -; size: -; V: TRBV14; DNA: TGTGCCAGCAGCCGCGGGCGTAATGAAAAACTGTTTTTT; CDR3: CASSRGRNEKLFF
J: TRBJ2-3; D: -; size: few; V: TRBV7-6; DNA: TGTGCCAGCGGGCCGACTGGAGCAGCATGGGATACGCAGTATTTT; CDR3: CASGPTGAAWDTQYF
J: TRBJ2-3; D: -; size: -; V: TRBV21-1; DNA: TGTGCCAGACCCGGGACAGATATCACAGATACGCAGTATTTT; CDR3: CARPGTDITDTQYF
J: TRBJ2-5; D: TRBD2; size: few; V: TRBV9; DNA: TGTGCCAGCAGCCCACACGGGAGGGCTGCGGGAGAGACCCAGTACTTC; CDR3: CASSPHGRAAGETQYF
J: TRBJ1-5; D: -; size: -; V: TRBV29-1; DNA: TGCAGCGGTTCGGAGGACGGAGGGCCCCAGCATTTT; CDR3: CSGSEDGGPQHF
J: TRBJ2-3; D: TRBD2; size: few; V: TRBV3-1; DNA: TGTGCCAGCAGCCGCCTCGCGCGTCCAGCGGGGGATCCAGATACGCAGTATTTT; CDR3: CASSRLARPAGDPDTQYF
J: TRBJ2-5; D: TRBD2; size: -; V: TRBV4-3; DNA: TGCGCCAGCAGCCAATGGGGACTAGCGGGACAAGAGACCCAGTACTTC; CDR3: CASSQWGLAGQETQYF
J: TRBJ2-5; D: -; size: few; V: TRBV6-2/TRBV6-3; DNA: TGTGCCAGCAGGCCCGGGGTATCTAAAGGCGAGACCCAGTACTTC; CDR3: CASRPGVSKGETQYF
J: TRBJ1-1; D: TRBD1; size: many; V: TRBV5-1; DNA: TGCGCCAGCAGCTCCGGGACAGGGGGCACTGAAGCTTTCTTT; CDR3: CASSSGTGGTEAFF
J: TRBJ2-4; D: -; size: -; V: TRBV20-1; DNA: TGCAGTGCTAGGGCAGGCCCAGGGTTAGCCAAAAACATTCAGTACTTC; CDR3: CSARAGPGLAKNIQYF
J: TRBJ2-1; D: -; size: few; V: TRBV29-1; DNA: TGCAGCGTTGAAGGTGCCCTCGAGTACAATGAGCAGTTCTTC; CDR3: CSVEGALEYNEQFF